This T cell receptor (beta chain) comes out of a study of long-term antiretroviral therapy in people with HIV. Until DNA extraction, the samples held between roughly 0.9-10 million cryopreserved PBMC. At survey level, the immunoSEQ assay was run in its v3.0 version. Sequenced by immunoSEQ multiplex PCR; TCRdb stores in-frame clones only, minus some. The table shows some 28,000 clones, with around 95% occurring only once. Findings and caveats of the study: Neither ART adherence, viral resistance nor therapy changes were documented. Repertoires looked antigen-experienced, with only a slight naive shift after ART. In the period from about 2003 to 2017, blood was collected, possibly under older ART regimens.

Turning to this clone: Its antigen remains unknown.

The germline V gene has CDR1 MNHEY and CDR2 SMNVEV (reference sequence). The CDR3 loop spans 16 amino acids. V was pared by 2 bases and J by 0 bases, with 10 bases between. The sequences come from unsorted PBMCs, collected 5.3 years after starting antiretroviral therapy. This TCR was sampled from a man aged 50 or older with HIV. This chain joins TRBV27 and TRBJ1-4; D might be TRBD1 (5 bases). The CDR3, as DNA: TGTGCCAGCAGTTTACGGGGCCCCCCAACTAATGAAAAACTGTTTTTT. Translated, it gives CASSLRGPPTNEKLFF.